A selection of T cell receptor beta chains follows, all from one sample in a study of shared clonotypes between healthy human individuals. Some clones are missing from TCRdb's copy, which holds only in-frame ones; the method was immunoSEQ multiplex PCR. The table has roughly 2.4 million clones, under 97% seen once. The material sequenced was naive CD4+ T cells sorted from blood. The receptors shown here come from a man aged 18 to 29 in good health. Both conserved end residues are part of each CDR3. A D gene is named only where the DNA matches it firmly. The size entry is marked missing in some rows and otherwise reads once, few, many or a size class.

TRBD1	NA	15	TRBV6-6	TRBJ1-2	CASNPGDRGIYGYTF	TGTGCCAGCAATCCGGGGGACAGGGGTATCTATGGCTACACCTTC
TRBD2	NA	14	TRBV2	TRBJ2-5	CASSRLAGVETQYF	TGTGCCAGCAGCAGGCTAGCGGGGGTAGAGACCCAGTACTTC
NA	NA	16	TRBV11-2	TRBJ1-6	CASSLDQSSIGSPLHF	TGTGCCAGCAGCTTAGATCAGAGCTCCATCGGGTCACCCCTCCACTTT
NA	NA	15	TRBV19	TRBJ1-5	CASNPGWMRNQPQHF	TGTGCCAGTAACCCGGGGTGGATGAGGAATCAGCCCCAGCATTTT
NA	NA	12	TRBV7-9	TRBJ2-5	CASSLDGGTQYF	TGTGCCAGCAGCTTAGACGGGGGGACCCAGTACTTC
TRBD2	NA	16	TRBV7-2	TRBJ2-5	CASSLALSAGVETQYF	TGTGCCAGCAGCTTAGCTCTCTCAGCGGGAGTGGAGACCCAGTACTTC
NA	NA	16	TRBV10-3	TRBJ2-1	CAISESGGPSSREQFF	TGTGCCATCAGTGAGTCAGGGGGGCCGAGTTCTCGTGAGCAGTTCTTC
TRBD1	NA	15	TRBV7-2	TRBJ2-7	CASSLTGTGTYEQYF	TGTGCCAGCAGCTTGACCGGGACAGGGACCTACGAGCAGTACTTC
NA	once	11	TRBV6-1	TRBJ2-3	CASSVADTQYF	TGTGCCAGCAGTGTTGCAGATACGCAGTATTTT
TRBD1	NA	16	TRBV9	TRBJ1-3	CASSVDGTGFRNTIYF	TGTGCCAGCAGCGTGGATGGGACAGGGTTTCGAAACACCATATATTTT
NA	NA	14	TRBV21-1	TRBJ2-7	CASSNGQATYEQYF	TGTGCCAGCAGCAACGGTCAGGCCACCTACGAGCAGTACTTC
NA	NA	15	TRBV5-6	TRBJ1-5	CASSLRAVGNQPQHF	TGTGCCAGCAGCTTGAGGGCAGTGGGCAATCAGCCCCAGCATTTT
NA	NA	15	TRBV5-1	TRBJ2-1	CASSLGQSSYNEQFF	TGCGCCAGCAGCTTGGGGCAAAGCTCCTACAATGAGCAGTTCTTC
NA	NA	14	TRBV9	TRBJ1-4	CASSVAADYEKLFF	TGTGCCAGCAGCGTAGCGGCCGATTATGAAAAACTGTTTTTT
TRBD2	NA	15	TRBV7-8	TRBJ2-1	CASSSRGERYNEQFF	TGTGCCAGCAGCTCCCGGGGGGAGCGGTACAATGAGCAGTTCTTC
TRBD1	NA	17	TRBV5-4	TRBJ1-3	CASSPAGGIVSGNTIYF	TGTGCCAGCAGCCCCGCAGGGGGAATTGTCTCTGGAAACACCATATATTTT
TRBD2	NA	14	TRBV7-7	TRBJ2-1	CASSLVFSSGEQFF	TGTGCTAGCAGCTTAGTTTTTTCTAGCGGTGAGCAGTTCTTC
NA	NA	12	TRBV2	TRBJ2-7	CASSAAAYEQYF	TGTGCCAGCAGTGCGGCAGCCTACGAGCAGTACTTC
TRBD1	NA	14	TRBV30	TRBJ2-2	CAWNQGAPTGELFF	TGTGCCTGGAACCAGGGGGCGCCCACCGGGGAGCTGTTTTTT
TRBD1	NA	14	TRBV2	TRBJ1-4	CASSSLMDRSKLFF	TGTGCCAGCAGTTCTCTAATGGACAGGAGCAAACTGTTTTTT
NA	NA	16	TRBV6-5	TRBJ2-5	CASSYPGPGTQETQYF	TGTGCCAGCAGTTACCCGGGGCCGGGAACTCAAGAGACCCAGTACTTC
NA	NA	15	TRBV5-1	TRBJ1-1	CASSLAGRANTEAFF	TGCGCCAGCAGCTTGGCGGGTAGGGCGAACACTGAAGCTTTCTTT
TRBD1	NA	15	TRBV10-2	TRBJ1-2	CASSGTGEANYGYTF	TGCGCCAGCTCCGGGACAGGGGAAGCTAACTATGGCTACACCTTC
NA	NA	11	TRBV7-6	TRBJ2-7	CASSLATEQYF	TGTGCCAGCAGCTTAGCGACCGAGCAGTACTTC
NA	NA	15	TRBV7-2	TRBJ2-3	CASSFTNTGTDTQYF	TGTGCCAGCAGCTTCACGAACACCGGCACAGATACGCAGTATTTT
TRBD1	NA	14	TRBV28	TRBJ2-3	CASTTGSGTDTQYF	TGTGCCAGCACGACAGGGTCGGGAACAGATACGCAGTATTTT
NA	once	19	TRBV9	TRBJ1-3	CASSVEWSLGSPSGNTIYF	TGTGCCAGCAGCGTAGAGTGGAGCCTGGGAAGCCCCTCTGGAAACACCATATATTTT
TRBD1	NA	14	TRBV4-3	TRBJ1-1	CASENRGGSTEAFF	TGCGCCAGCGAGAACAGGGGAGGGAGCACTGAAGCTTTCTTT
TRBD2	once	19	TRBV4-1	TRBJ2-3	CASSQPPLTSGSLTDTQYF	TGCGCCAGCAGCCAACCACCCCTGACTAGCGGGAGCCTAACAGATACGCAGTATTTT
NA	once	14	TRBV5-4	TRBJ2-3	CASSPGDFTDTQYF	TGTGCCAGCAGCCCCGGGGACTTCACAGATACGCAGTATTTT
NA	NA	13	TRBV10-2	TRBJ1-1	CASSGQSNTEAFF	TGCGCCAGCAGTGGACAGTCCAACACTGAAGCTTTCTTT
NA	once	13	TRBV6-1	TRBJ2-7	CASSEAWRYEQYF	TGTGCCAGCAGTGAAGCCTGGCGGTACGAGCAGTACTTC
NA	once	14	TRBV25-1	TRBJ2-7	CASSGGPLSYEQYF	TGTGCCAGCAGTGGGGGACCCCTTTCCTACGAGCAGTACTTC
NA	NA	12	TRBV9	TRBJ2-3	CASSPSTDTQYF	TGTGCCAGCAGCCCGAGCACAGATACGCAGTATTTT
TRBD1	NA	16	TRBV10-2	TRBJ2-7	CASSGGQGRYYYEQYF	TGCGCCAGCAGCGGGGGACAGGGGCGTTACTACTACGAGCAGTACTTC
TRBD1	NA	14	TRBV5-5	TRBJ1-1	CASSETGVNTEAFF	TGTGCCAGCAGCGAGACAGGGGTGAACACTGAAGCTTTCTTT
NA	NA	15	TRBV7-8	TRBJ2-7	CASSPRSLGDYEQYF	TGTGCCAGCAGCCCCCGGTCCCTGGGGGATTACGAGCAGTACTTC
NA	NA	12	TRBV5-1	TRBJ2-7	CASSHDREGATF	TGCGCCAGCAGTCACGACAGGGAGGGCGCGACCTTC
NA	NA	11	TRBV2	TRBJ1-2	CASGAHYGYTF	TGTGCCAGCGGAGCGCACTATGGCTACACCTTC
NA	NA	15	TRBV5-6	TRBJ1-5	CASSLAGPLNQPQHF	TGTGCCAGCAGCTTGGCAGGGCCTCTCAATCAGCCCCAGCATTTT
NA	NA	11	TRBV30	TRBJ1-1	CAWSGQAEAFF	TGTGCCTGGAGTGGGCAGGCTGAAGCTTTCTTT
NA	NA	16	TRBV2	TRBJ1-6	CASRGQAGSYNSPLHF	TGTGCCAGCCGGGGGCAGGCCGGCTCCTATAATTCACCCCTCCACTTT
TRBD2	NA	16	TRBV9	TRBJ2-5	CASSRRLAGGGETQYF	TGTGCCAGCAGCAGACGACTAGCGGGAGGCGGAGAGACCCAGTACTTC
TRBD1	NA	17	TRBV7-8	TRBJ2-7	CASSLETAGQGFYEQYF	TGTGCCAGCAGCTTAGAAACAGCGGGACAGGGTTTTTACGAGCAGTACTTC
NA	NA	14	TRBV2	TRBJ1-3	CASSSGISGNTIYF	TGTGCCAGCAGCAGTGGAATCTCTGGAAACACCATATATTTT
TRBD1	once	14	TRBV5-6	TRBJ1-2	CASSSGQGLNGYTF	TGTGCCAGCAGCTCGGGACAGGGACTTAATGGCTACACCTTC
NA	NA	15	TRBV27	TRBJ2-7	CASSLRFTPGYEQYF	TGTGCCAGCAGCCTCAGGTTTACACCTGGCTACGAGCAGTACTTC
NA	NA	15	TRBV6-5	TRBJ1-1	CASRELLGQNTEAFF	TGTGCCAGCAGGGAGCTTCTGGGACAGAACACTGAAGCTTTCTTT